This entry features one T cell receptor (beta chain) sequence. Its target is unknown. These data originate in a study of T cells in Graves' hyperthyroidism and ophthalmopathy. Stable disease denoted Graves' hyperthyroidism without ophthalmopathy progression within 18 months. Clinicians diagnosed patients from clinical symptoms, serum thyroxine and TRAb, thyroid ultrasound and orbital computed tomography. An approximately 9.8 ml volume of fresh peripheral blood provided the PBMCs. Broader study findings: Researchers found most expanded thyroid clonotypes above 0.001 in blood as well.

Amplification targeted TCR beta CDR3 regions from RNA transcripts. The HTBI primer set served for first-round RT-PCR of the TCR CDR3. A single record per CDR3 protein comes from TCRdb applying MiXCR to the multiplex PCR reads. The sample lists over 300,000 distinct CDR3 sequences, approximately 15% occurring once. With 6 bases removed from V and 2 bases from J, the gap between germline ends came to 11 bases. This CDR3 region has 14 residues. Sequencing was carried out using blood. The sequence derives from a woman aged 60-75 years with Graves' hyperthyroidism. V and J are TRBV12-3 or TRBV12-4 and TRBJ2-1; a possible D gene is TRBD1 (5 bases). The CDR3 DNA follows: TGTGCCAGCAGGGGGCAGGGCACCTACAATGAGCAGTTCTTC. It is translated as CASRGQGTYNEQFF.